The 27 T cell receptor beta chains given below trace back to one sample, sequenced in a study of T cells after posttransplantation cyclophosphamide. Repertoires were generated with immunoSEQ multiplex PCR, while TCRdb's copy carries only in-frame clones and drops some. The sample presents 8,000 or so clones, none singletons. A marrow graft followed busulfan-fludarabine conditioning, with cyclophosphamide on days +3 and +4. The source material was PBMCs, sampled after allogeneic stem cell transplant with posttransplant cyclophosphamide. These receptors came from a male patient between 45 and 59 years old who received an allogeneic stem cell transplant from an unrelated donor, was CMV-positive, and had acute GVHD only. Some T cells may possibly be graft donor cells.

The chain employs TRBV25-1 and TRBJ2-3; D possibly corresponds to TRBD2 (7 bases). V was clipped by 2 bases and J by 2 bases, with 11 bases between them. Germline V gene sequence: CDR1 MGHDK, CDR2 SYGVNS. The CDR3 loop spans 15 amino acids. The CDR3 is CASSEGGGPTDTQYF. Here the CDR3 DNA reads TGTGCCAGCAGTGAAGGGGGGGGGCCCACAGATACGCAGTATTTT. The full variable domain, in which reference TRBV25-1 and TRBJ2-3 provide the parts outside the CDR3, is EADIYQTPRYLVIGTGKKITLECSQTMGHDKMYWYQQDPGMELHLIHYSYGVNSTEKGDLSSESTVSRIRTEHFPLTLESARPSHTSQYLCASSEGGGPTDTQYFGPGTRLTVL.

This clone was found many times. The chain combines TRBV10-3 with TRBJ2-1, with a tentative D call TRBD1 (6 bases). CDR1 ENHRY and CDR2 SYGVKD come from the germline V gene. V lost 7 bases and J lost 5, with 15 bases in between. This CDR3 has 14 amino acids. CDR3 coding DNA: TGTGCCATCATTCCCGGGACAAGAGACAATGAGCAGTTCTTC. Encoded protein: CAIIPGTRDNEQFF.

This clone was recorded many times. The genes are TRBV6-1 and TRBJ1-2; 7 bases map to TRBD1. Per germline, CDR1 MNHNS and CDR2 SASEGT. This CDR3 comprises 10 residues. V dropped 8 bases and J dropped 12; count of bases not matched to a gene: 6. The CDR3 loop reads CASDRVQNTF. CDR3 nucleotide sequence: TGTGCCAGCGACAGGGTTCAGAACACCTTC.

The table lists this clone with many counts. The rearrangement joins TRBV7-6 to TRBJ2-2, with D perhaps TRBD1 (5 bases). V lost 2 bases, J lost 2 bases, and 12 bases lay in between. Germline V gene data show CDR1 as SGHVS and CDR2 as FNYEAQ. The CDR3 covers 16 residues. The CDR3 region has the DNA TGTGCCAGCAGCTTATGGGGTGGGGCTAACACCGGGGAGCTGTTTTTT. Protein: CASSLWGGANTGELFF.

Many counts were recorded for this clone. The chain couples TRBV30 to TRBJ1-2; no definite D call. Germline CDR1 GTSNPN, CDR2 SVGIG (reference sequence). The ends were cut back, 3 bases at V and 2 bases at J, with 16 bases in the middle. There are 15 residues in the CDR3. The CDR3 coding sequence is TGTGCCTGGAGGGATGCGATGGGCCCGAACTATGGCTACACCTTC. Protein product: CAWRDAMGPNYGYTF. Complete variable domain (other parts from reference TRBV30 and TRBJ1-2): SQTIHQWPATLVQPVGSPLSLECTVEGTSNPNLYWYRQAAGRGLQLLFYSVGIGQISSEVPQNLSASRPQDRQFILSSKKLLLSDSGFYLCAWRDAMGPNYGYTFGSGTRLTVV.

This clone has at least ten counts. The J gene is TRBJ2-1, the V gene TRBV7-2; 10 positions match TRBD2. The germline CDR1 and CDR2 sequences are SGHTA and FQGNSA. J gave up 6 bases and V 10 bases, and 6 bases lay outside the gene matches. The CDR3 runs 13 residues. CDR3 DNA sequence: TGTGCCACTAGCGGGAGAGTGGTCAATGAGCAGTTCTTC. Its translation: CATSGRVVNEQFF.

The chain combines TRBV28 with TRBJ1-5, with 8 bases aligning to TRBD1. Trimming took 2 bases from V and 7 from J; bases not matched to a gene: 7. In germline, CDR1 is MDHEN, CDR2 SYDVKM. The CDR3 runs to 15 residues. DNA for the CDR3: TGTGCCAGCAGTTTAGACAGGGGAAGAGGGCAGCCCCAGCATTTT. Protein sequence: CASSLDRGRGQPQHF.

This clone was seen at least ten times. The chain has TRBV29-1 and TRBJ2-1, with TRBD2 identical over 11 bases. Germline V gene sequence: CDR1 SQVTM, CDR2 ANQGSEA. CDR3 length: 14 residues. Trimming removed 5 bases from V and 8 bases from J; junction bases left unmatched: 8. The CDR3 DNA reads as TGCAGCGTTACTAGCGGGAGAAGGTCATATGAGCAGTTCTTC. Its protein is CSVTSGRRSYEQFF.

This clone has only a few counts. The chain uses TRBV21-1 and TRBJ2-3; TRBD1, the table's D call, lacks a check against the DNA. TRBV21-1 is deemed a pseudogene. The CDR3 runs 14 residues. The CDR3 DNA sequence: TGTGCCAGGTTGCAGGGATATCTTAGAGGTACGCAGTATTTT. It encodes CARLQGYLRGTQYF.

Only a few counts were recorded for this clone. The CDR3 region has the DNA TGTGCCAGCAAATCCAGGGGGCTTCAGCCCCAGCATTTT. Its translation is CASKSRGLQPQHF. The chain recombines TRBV6-6 with TRBJ1-5; 8 bases fit TRBD1. Germline lookup yields CDR1 MNHNY and CDR2 SVGAGI (reference sequence). Trimming removed 7 bases from V and 6 bases from J; junction bases left unmatched: 5. The CDR3 extends over 13 amino acids.

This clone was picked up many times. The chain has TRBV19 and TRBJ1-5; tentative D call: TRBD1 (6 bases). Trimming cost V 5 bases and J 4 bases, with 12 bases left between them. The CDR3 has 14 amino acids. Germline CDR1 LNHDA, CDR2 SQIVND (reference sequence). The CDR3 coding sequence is TGTGCCAGTAGTGCACAACAGGGAAATCAGCCCCAGCATTTT. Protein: CASSAQQGNQPQHF.

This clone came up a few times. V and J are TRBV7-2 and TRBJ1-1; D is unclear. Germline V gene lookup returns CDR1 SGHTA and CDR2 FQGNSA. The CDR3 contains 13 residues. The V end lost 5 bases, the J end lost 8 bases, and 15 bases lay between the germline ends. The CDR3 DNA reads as TGTGCCAGCAGCCCGACGCGGGGTACCGAAGCTTTCTTT. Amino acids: CASSPTRGTEAFF.

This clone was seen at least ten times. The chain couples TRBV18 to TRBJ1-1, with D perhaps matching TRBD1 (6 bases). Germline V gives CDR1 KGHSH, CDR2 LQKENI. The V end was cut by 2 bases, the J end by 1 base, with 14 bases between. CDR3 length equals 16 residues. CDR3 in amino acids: CASSPRGGGSNTEAFF. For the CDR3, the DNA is TGTGCCAGCTCACCAAGGGGGGGAGGGTCGAACACTGAAGCTTTCTTT.

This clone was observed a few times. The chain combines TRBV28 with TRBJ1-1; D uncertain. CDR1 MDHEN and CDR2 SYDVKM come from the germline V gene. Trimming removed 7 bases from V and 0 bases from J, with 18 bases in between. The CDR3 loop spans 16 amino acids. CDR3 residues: CASNFLSGAMNTEAFF. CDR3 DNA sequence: TGTGCCAGCAATTTTTTGAGCGGCGCTATGAACACTGAAGCTTTCTTT.

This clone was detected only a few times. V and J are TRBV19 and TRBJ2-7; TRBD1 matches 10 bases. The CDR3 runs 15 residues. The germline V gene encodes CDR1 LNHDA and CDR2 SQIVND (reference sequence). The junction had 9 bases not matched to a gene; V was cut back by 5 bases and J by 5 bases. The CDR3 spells CASSFYGQGDDEQYF. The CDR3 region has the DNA TGTGCCAGTAGTTTTTACGGACAGGGGGATGACGAGCAGTACTTC.

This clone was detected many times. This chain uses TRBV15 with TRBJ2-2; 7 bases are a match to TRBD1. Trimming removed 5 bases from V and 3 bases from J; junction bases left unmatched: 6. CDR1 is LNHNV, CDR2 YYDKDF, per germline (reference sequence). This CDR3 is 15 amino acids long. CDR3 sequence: CATSPGQADTGELFF. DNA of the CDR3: TGTGCCACCAGCCCCGGACAGGCGGACACCGGGGAGCTGTTTTTT.

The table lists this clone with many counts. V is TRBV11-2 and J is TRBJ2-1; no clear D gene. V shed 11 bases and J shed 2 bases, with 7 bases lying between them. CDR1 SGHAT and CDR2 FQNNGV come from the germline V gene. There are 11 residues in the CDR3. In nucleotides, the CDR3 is TGTGCCTCAACTACCTACAATGAGCAGTTCTTC. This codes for CASTTYNEQFF.

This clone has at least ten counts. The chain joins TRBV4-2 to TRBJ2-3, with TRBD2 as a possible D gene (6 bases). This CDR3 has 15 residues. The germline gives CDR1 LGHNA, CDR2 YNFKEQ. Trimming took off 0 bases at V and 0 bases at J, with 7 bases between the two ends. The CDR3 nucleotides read TGTGCCAGCAGCCAAGATAGCGGAAGCACAGATACGCAGTATTTT. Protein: CASSQDSGSTDTQYF.

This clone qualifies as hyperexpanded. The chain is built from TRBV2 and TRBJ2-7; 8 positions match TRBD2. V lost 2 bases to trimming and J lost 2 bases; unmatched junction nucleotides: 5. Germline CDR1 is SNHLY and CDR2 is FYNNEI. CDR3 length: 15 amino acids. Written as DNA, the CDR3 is TGTGCCAGCAGTGAATCGGGGGGGATTACCTACGAGCAGTACTTC. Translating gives CASSESGGITYEQYF.

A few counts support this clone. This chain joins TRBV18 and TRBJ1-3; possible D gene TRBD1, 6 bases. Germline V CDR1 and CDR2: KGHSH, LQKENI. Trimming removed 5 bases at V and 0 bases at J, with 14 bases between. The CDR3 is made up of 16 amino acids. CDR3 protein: CASSKGGALSGNTIYF. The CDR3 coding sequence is TGTGCCAGCTCAAAAGGGGGGGCCCTCTCTGGAAACACCATATATTTT.

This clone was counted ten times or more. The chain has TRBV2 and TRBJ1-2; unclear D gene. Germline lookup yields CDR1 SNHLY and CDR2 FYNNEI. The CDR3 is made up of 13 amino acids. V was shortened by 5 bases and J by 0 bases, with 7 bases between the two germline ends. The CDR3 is CASSLDSNYGYTF. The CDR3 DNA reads TGTGCCAGCAGTTTAGACTCTAACTATGGCTACACCTTC. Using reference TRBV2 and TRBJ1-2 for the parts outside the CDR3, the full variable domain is EPEVTQTPSHQVTQMGQEVILRCVPISNHLYFYWYRQILGQKVEFLVSFYNNEISEKSEIFDDQFSVERPDGSNFTLKIRSTKLEDSAMYFCASSLDSNYGYTFGSGTRLTVV.

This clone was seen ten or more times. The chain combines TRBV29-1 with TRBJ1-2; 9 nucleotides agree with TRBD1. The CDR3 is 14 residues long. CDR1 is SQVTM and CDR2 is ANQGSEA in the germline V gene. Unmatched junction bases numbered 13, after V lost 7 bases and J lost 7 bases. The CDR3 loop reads CSGGTGFVGGGYTF. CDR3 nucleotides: TGCAGCGGGGGGACAGGGTTCGTTGGGGGTGGCTACACCTTC.

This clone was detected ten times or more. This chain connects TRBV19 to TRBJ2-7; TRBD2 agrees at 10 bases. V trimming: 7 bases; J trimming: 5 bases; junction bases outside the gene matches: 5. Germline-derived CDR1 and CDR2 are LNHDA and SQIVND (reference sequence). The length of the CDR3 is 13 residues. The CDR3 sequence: CASTSSGSHEQYF. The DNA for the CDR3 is TGTGCCAGTACGTCTAGCGGGAGTCACGAGCAGTACTTC.

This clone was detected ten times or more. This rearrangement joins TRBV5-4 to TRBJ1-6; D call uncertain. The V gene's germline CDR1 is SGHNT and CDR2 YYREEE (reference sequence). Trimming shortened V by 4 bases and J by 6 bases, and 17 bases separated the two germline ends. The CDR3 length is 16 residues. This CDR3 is CASSPHVGDSNSPLHF. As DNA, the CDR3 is TGTGCCAGCAGCCCCCACGTCGGGGATTCTAATTCACCCCTCCACTTT.

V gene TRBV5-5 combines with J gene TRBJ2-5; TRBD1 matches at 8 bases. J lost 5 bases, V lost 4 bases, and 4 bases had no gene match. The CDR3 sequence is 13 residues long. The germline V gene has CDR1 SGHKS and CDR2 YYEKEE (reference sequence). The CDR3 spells CASSKGQVETQYF. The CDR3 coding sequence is TGTGCCAGCAGCAAGGGACAGGTGGAGACCCAGTACTTC. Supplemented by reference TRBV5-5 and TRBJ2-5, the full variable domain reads DAGVTQSPTHLIKTRGQQVTLRCSPISGHKSVSWYQQVLGQGPQFIFQYYEKEERGRGNFPDRFSARQFPNYSSELNVNALLLGDSALYLCASSKGQVETQYFGPGTRLLVL.

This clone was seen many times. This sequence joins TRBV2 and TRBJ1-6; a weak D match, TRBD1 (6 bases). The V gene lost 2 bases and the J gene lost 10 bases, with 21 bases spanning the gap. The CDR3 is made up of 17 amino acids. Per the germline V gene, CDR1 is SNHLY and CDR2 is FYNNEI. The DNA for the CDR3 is TGTGCCAGCAGTGAACTGGGGGCAGGCGCGGGGGGCTCACCCCTCCACTTT. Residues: CASSELGAGAGGSPLHF.

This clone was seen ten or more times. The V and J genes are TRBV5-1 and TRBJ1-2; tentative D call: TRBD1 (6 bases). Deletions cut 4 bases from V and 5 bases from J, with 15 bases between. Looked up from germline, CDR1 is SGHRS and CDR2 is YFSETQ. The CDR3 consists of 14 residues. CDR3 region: CASSVSQGSYGYTF. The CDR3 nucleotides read TGCGCCAGCAGCGTCTCACAGGGATCATATGGCTACACCTTC. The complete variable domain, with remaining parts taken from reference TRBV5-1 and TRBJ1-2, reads KAGVTQTPRYLIKTRGQQVTLSCSPISGHRSVSWYQQTPGQGLQFLFEYFSETQRNKGNFPGRFSGRQFSNSRSEMNVSTLELGDSALYLCASSVSQGSYGYTFGSGTRLTVV.